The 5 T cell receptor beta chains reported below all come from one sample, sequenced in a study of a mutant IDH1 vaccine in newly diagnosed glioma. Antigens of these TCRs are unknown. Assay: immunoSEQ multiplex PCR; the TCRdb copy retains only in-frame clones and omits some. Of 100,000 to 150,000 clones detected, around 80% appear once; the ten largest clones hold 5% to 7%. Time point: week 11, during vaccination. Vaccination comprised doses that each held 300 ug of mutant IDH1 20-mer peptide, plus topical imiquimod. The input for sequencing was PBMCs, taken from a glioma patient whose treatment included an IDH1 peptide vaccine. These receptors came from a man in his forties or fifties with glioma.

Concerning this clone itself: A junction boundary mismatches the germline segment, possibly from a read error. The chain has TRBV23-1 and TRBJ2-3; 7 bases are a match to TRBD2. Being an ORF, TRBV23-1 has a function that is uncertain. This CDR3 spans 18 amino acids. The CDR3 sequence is CARSHQSGAACDVDTQYF. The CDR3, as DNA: TGCGCCAGGAGTCACCAAAGCGGGGCCGCATGCGATGTTGATACGCAGTATTTT.

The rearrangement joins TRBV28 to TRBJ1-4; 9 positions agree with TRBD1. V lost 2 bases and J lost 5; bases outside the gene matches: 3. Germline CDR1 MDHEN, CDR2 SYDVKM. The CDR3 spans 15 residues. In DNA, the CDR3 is TGTGCCAGCAGTTTAGTGGACAGGGGAAATGAAAAACTGTTTTTT. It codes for CASSLVDRGNEKLFF.

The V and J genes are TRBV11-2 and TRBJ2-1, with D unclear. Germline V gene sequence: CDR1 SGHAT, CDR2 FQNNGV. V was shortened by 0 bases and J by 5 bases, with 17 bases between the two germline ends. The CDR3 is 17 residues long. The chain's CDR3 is CASSLDPTSRRNNEQFF. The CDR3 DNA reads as TGTGCCAGCAGCTTAGATCCGACAAGTCGGCGGAACAATGAGCAGTTCTTC.

The CDR3 spells CAWSQKGPGANNNEQFF. In DNA, the CDR3 is TGTGCCTGGAGTCAAAAAGGACCTGGGGCAAATAACAATGAGCAGTTCTTC. The chain couples TRBV30 to TRBJ2-1, with D perhaps matching TRBD1 (5 bases). Trimming removed 2 bases at V and 5 bases at J, with 22 bases between. The CDR3 runs to 17 residues. CDR1 and CDR2 (germline): GTSNPN, SVGIG (reference sequence).

This chain's CDR3 is CASSIGGSTPRGGYTF. CDR3 bases: TGTGCCAGTAGTATAGGGGGCTCAACCCCCCGCGGCGGCTACACCTTC. The chain recombines TRBV19 with TRBJ1-2; tentatively, D is TRBD1 (5 bases). The CDR3 totals 16 residues. Germline V gene lookup returns CDR1 LNHDA and CDR2 SQIVND (reference sequence). The ends were cut back, 1 base at V and 8 bases at J, with 20 bases in the middle.